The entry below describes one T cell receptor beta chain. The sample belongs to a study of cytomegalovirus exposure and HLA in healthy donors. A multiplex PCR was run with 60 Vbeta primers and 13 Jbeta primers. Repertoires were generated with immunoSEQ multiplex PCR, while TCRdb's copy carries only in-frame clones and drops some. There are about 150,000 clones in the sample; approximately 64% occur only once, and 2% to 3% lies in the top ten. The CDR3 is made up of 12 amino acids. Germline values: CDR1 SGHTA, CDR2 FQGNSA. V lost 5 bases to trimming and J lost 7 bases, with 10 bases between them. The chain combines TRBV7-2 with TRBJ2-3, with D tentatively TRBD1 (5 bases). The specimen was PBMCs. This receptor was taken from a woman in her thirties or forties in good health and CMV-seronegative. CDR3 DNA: TGTGCCAGCAGCACAGGATTAAATACGCAGTATTTT. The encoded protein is CASSTGLNTQYF.